Below are 27 T cell receptor beta chains sequenced from a single sample in a study of response to subunit inactivated influenza vaccine. One entry per CDR3 protein results from TCRdb running MiXCR on the RT-PCR reads. Of hundreds of thousands of distinct CDR3 sequences listed, 12% are singletons. The sample consisted of PBMCs from blood, taken on the day of vaccination. The receptors were gathered from a man aged 45-65 years who received an inactivated influenza vaccine.

The chain has TRBV10-3 and TRBJ2-5; TRBD1 agrees at 9 bases. The V and J ends lost 3 bases and 3 bases, in that order; junction bases with no gene match: 5. The CDR3 totals 15 residues. Germline loops: CDR1 ENHRY, CDR2 SYGVKD. Written as DNA, the CDR3 is TGTGCCATCAGTGATCCAGGGACAGGGAAAGAGACCCAGTACTTC. It translates to CAISDPGTGKETQYF.

This clonotype came up a few times. V gene TRBV9 combines with J gene TRBJ2-1, with 8 bases fitting TRBD2. Germline lookup yields CDR1 SGDLS and CDR2 YYNGEE. The CDR3 runs to 15 residues. With V trimmed by 3 bases and J by 3 bases, 5 bases remained unmatched. This CDR3 reads CASSAGGQNYNEQFF. In DNA, the CDR3 is TGTGCCAGCAGCGCGGGGGGGCAGAACTACAATGAGCAGTTCTTC. Variable domain in full (rest from reference TRBV9 and TRBJ2-1): DSGVTQTPKHLITATGQRVTLRCSPRSGDLSVYWYQQSLDQGLQFLIQYYNGEERAKGNILERFSAQQFPDLHSELNLSSLELGDSALYFCASSAGGQNYNEQFFGPGTRLTVL.

This chain links TRBV7-6 with TRBJ1-6; TRBD1 aligns across 9 bases. Per the germline V gene, CDR1 is SGHVS and CDR2 is FNYEAQ. CDR3 size: 18 residues. The ends lost 1 base at V and 5 bases at J; junction bases unmatched: 9. In DNA form, the CDR3 reads TGTGCCAGCAGCTTAGACCGGGACAGGGTGCTCCATAATTCACCCCTCCACTTT. Its translation is CASSLDRDRVLHNSPLHF. The complete variable domain, with remaining parts taken from reference TRBV7-6 and TRBJ1-6, reads GAGVSQSPRYKVTKRGQDVALRCDPISGHVSLYWYRQALGQGPEFLTYFNYEAQQDKSGLPNDRFSAERPEGSISTLTIQRTEQRDSAMYRCASSLDRDRVLHNSPLHFGNGTRLTVT.

J is TRBJ1-1 and V is TRBV20-1, with 8 bases identical to TRBD1. Germline loops: CDR1 DFQATT, CDR2 SNEGSKA (reference sequence). J gave up 5 bases and V 0 bases, and 8 bases lay outside the gene matches. The CDR3 runs 15 residues. CDR3: CSARDVDREVTEAFF. The DNA for the CDR3 is TGCAGTGCTAGAGACGTGGACAGGGAAGTGACTGAAGCTTTCTTT.

This clonotype appeared a few times. The chain combines TRBV7-2 with TRBJ1-3, with D possibly being TRBD1 (5 bases). Looked up from germline, CDR1 is SGHTA and CDR2 is FQGNSA. V was clipped by 1 base and J by 4 bases, with 14 bases between them. The CDR3 has 16 amino acids. The DNA for the CDR3 is TGTGCCAGCAGCTTAGACGGAGCAGGGACGGGAAACACCATATATTTT. This codes for CASSLDGAGTGNTIYF.

This clonotype was detected many times. The chain joins TRBV9 to TRBJ2-5; tentatively, D is TRBD1 (5 bases). Germline V gives CDR1 SGDLS, CDR2 YYNGEE. Trimming pared 1 base from V and 4 bases from J, leaving 8 bases between. CDR3 length: 13 residues. The CDR3 region is CASSVRGGETQYF. CDR3 DNA: TGTGCCAGCAGCGTAAGGGGCGGAGAGACCCAGTACTTC.

In this sample, this clonotype turned up a few times. This chain joins TRBV12-3 or TRBV12-4 and TRBJ2-2; 9 nucleotides line up with TRBD2. The CDR3 consists of 16 residues. The J segment lost 3 bases and the V segment lost 0 bases, leaving 2 bases of the junction unmatched. The DNA of the CDR3 is TGTGCCAGCAGTTTAGCGCGCGGGGGGGACACCGGGGAGCTGTTTTTT. Its protein product is CASSLARGGDTGELFF.

This clonotype was recorded a few times. This chain links TRBV6-1 with TRBJ1-5; TRBD1 matches 8 bases. Germline lookup yields CDR1 MNHNS and CDR2 SASEGT. J gave up 2 bases and V 6 bases, and 6 bases lay outside the gene matches. The CDR3 has 15 amino acids. The CDR3 coding sequence is TGTGCCAGCAGACCTGGACAGGGTGGCAATCAGCCCCAGCATTTT. This codes for CASRPGQGGNQPQHF.

DNA for the CDR3: TGTGCCAGCAGCTCCGACAGGGGGCTGAGTGAGCAGTTCTTC. Protein sequence: CASSSDRGLSEQFF. V is TRBV7-2 and J is TRBJ2-1; TRBD1 matches 10 bases. CDR3 length: 14 residues. J gave up 9 bases and V 4 bases, and 6 bases lay outside the gene matches. The V gene's germline CDR1 is SGHTA and CDR2 FQGNSA.

The genes are TRBV6-1 and TRBJ1-6, with D uncertain. The germline V gene has CDR1 MNHNS and CDR2 SASEGT. The CDR3 sequence is 15 residues long. V dropped 0 bases and J dropped 6 bases, with 9 bases sitting between them. DNA for the CDR3: TGTGCCAGCAGTGAAGCGCGGTGGTCTAATTCACCCCTCCACTTT. As protein: CASSEARWSNSPLHF.

This clonotype was seen a few times. The chain carries TRBV4-1 and TRBJ2-1; TRBD2 matches 9 bases. With 1 base clipped from V and 0 bases from J, the junction kept 10 bases outside the gene matches. CDR1 and CDR2 from the germline V gene are MGHRA and YSYEKL. This CDR3 region has 19 residues. CDR3 region: CASSQGLARSGSSYNEQFF. The CDR3 region has the DNA TGCGCCAGCAGCCAAGGACTAGCCCGTAGCGGGAGCTCCTACAATGAGCAGTTCTTC.

This clonotype was detected a few times. The rearrangement links TRBV7-6 to TRBJ1-1; 10 bases are shared with TRBD1. This CDR3 has 15 amino acids. V dropped 5 bases and J dropped 3; count of bases not matched to a gene: 6. In germline, CDR1 is SGHVS, CDR2 FNYEAQ. The CDR3: CASSAHGQGDTEAFF. The CDR3 nucleotides read TGTGCCAGCAGCGCCCACGGACAGGGGGACACTGAAGCTTTCTTT.

J is TRBJ2-3 and V is TRBV15; D is ambiguous. The germline V gene encodes CDR1 LNHNV and CDR2 YYDKDF (reference sequence). Trimming left V 0 bases short and J 4 bases short, with 11 bases between. The length of the CDR3 is 15 residues. In DNA, the CDR3 is TGTGCCACCAGCAGAGATCGGGCCGTCTCAGATACGCAGTATTTT. This sequence encodes CATSRDRAVSDTQYF.

This clonotype came up a few times. The chain recombines TRBV4-2 with TRBJ2-1; TRBD2 matches at 12 bases. The germline V gene has CDR1 LGHNA and CDR2 YNFKEQ. CDR3 length: 16 amino acids. The ends lost 4 bases at V and 7 bases at J; junction bases unmatched: 8. The CDR3 spells CASSPRLAGGQNEQFF. CDR3 DNA sequence: TGTGCCAGCAGCCCGCGGCTAGCGGGGGGGCAAAATGAGCAGTTCTTC.

This clonotype was seen a handful of times. The chain employs TRBV6-5 and TRBJ1-6; a possible D gene is TRBD1 (5 bases). V lost 2 bases and J lost 1, with 12 bases in between. The V gene's germline CDR1 is MNHEY and CDR2 SVGAGI. The CDR3 spans 17 residues. This CDR3 is CASSYQGVGSYNSPLHF. The CDR3 region has the DNA TGTGCCAGCAGTTACCAAGGGGTAGGGTCCTATAATTCACCCCTCCACTTT.

This clonotype was seen only a few times. The chain has TRBV6-2 or TRBV6-3 and TRBJ2-1; D uncertain. The CDR3 contains 13 residues. Germline V gene lookup returns CDR1 MNHEY and CDR2 SVGEGT. Trimming pared 7 bases from V and 13 bases from J, leaving 20 bases between. CDR3: CASNDARVMGQFF. The CDR3 bases are TGTGCCAGCAATGACGCCAGAGTGATGGGCCAGTTCTTC.

This clonotype turned up a few times. V is TRBV18 and J is TRBJ2-2; 8 positions match TRBD1. Germline values: CDR1 KGHSH, CDR2 LQKENI. V lost 5 bases to trimming and J lost 0 bases; unmatched junction nucleotides: 5. The CDR3 loop spans 16 amino acids. CDR3 loop: CASSRGQGTNTGELFF. The CDR3 nucleotides read TGTGCCAGCTCAAGAGGACAGGGAACGAACACCGGGGAGCTGTTTTTT.

On this clonotype itself: Compared with germline, one end of the junction differs, possibly owing to a read error. V is TRBV6-4 and J is TRBJ2-2; TRBD1 matches 7 bases. The CDR3 extends over 15 amino acids. Germline assignment: CDR1 MRHNA and CDR2 SNTAGT. The CDR3 DNA reads as TGTGCCAACAGTAGGACAGGATTGAACACCGGGGAGCTGTTTTTT. Translated: CANSRTGLNTGELFF.

The chain employs TRBV11-2 and TRBJ2-1; a weak D match, TRBD1 (6 bases). From germline, CDR1 is SGHAT and CDR2 FQNNGV. CDR3 length: 16 amino acids. The ends were cut back, 5 bases at V and 4 bases at J, with 18 bases in the middle. The CDR3 DNA follows: TGTGCCAGCAGCCCACGCCGGGACAACGTATACAATGAGCAGTTCTTC. It is translated as CASSPRRDNVYNEQFF.

This chain uses TRBV6-2 or TRBV6-3 with TRBJ2-5; 7 bases line up with TRBD1. Germline V gene lookup returns CDR1 MNHEY and CDR2 SVGEGT. Unmatched junction bases numbered 15, after V lost 6 bases and J lost 5 bases. The CDR3 has 16 amino acids. CDR3 nucleotides: TGTGCCAGCAGATCTACCGGGACAGTCCCTAGGGAGACCCAGTACTTC. Residues: CASRSTGTVPRETQYF.

This clonotype was detected many times. V usage is TRBV7-8 and J usage is TRBJ1-4; 7 bases match TRBD1. CDR1 SGHVS and CDR2 FQNEAQ come from the germline V gene. J was trimmed by 4 bases and V by 5 bases; bases with no gene match: 4. The CDR3 covers 14 residues. In DNA form, the CDR3 reads TGTGCCAGCAGCAAGACAGGGAGTAATGAAAAACTGTTTTTT. Its protein is CASSKTGSNEKLFF.

In this sample, this clonotype turned up many times. The chain links TRBV12-3 or TRBV12-4 to TRBJ2-3; D gene unclear. Trimming took off 0 bases at V and 2 bases at J, with 9 bases between the two ends. The CDR3 is 15 amino acids. The CDR3 region has the DNA TGTGCCAGCAGTTTAGCACCCGGAGACACAGATACGCAGTATTTT. Protein product: CASSLAPGDTDTQYF.

The V and J genes are TRBV11-1 and TRBJ2-7, with D possibly TRBD1 on 5 matching bases. This CDR3 is built from 18 residues. Trimming shortened V by 5 bases and J by 6 bases, and 29 bases separated the two germline ends. The germline gives CDR1 SGHAT, CDR2 FQDESV (reference sequence). The CDR3 DNA follows: TGTGCCAGCAGCCCAGACTTTGTGACAGTACCTTCTCTCGTCGAGCAGTACTTC. Its translation is CASSPDFVTVPSLVEQYF.

This rearrangement joins TRBV9 to TRBJ1-1; tentatively, D is TRBD1 (6 bases). The V and J ends lost 0 bases and 0 bases respectively, with 9 bases between them. The germline CDR1 and CDR2 sequences are SGDLS and YYNGEE. The CDR3 sequence is 15 residues long. CDR3 loop: CASSVAGHLNTEAFF. DNA for the CDR3: TGTGCCAGCAGCGTAGCGGGACACCTGAACACTGAAGCTTTCTTT. The whole variable domain, remainder taken from reference TRBV9 and TRBJ1-1, is DSGVTQTPKHLITATGQRVTLRCSPRSGDLSVYWYQQSLDQGLQFLIQYYNGEERAKGNILERFSAQQFPDLHSELNLSSLELGDSALYFCASSVAGHLNTEAFFGQGTRLTVV.

This clonotype was found a few times. The V gene is TRBV7-9, the J gene TRBJ2-2, with D possibly matching TRBD2 (5 bases). This CDR3 spans 16 amino acids. V was cut by 5 bases and J by 6 bases, with 19 bases left in between. Germline-derived CDR1 and CDR2 are SEHNR and FQNEAQ (reference sequence). The CDR3 loop is CASSPFVVSAAGELFF. The CDR3 DNA is TGTGCCAGCAGCCCCTTTGTTGTGTCAGCGGCCGGGGAGCTGTTTTTT.

The rearrangement uses TRBV20-1 and TRBJ1-5, with TRBD1 as a possible D gene (5 bases). Trimming removed 3 bases at V and 4 bases at J, with 13 bases between. Germline V lookup: CDR1 DFQATT, CDR2 SNEGSKA (reference sequence). The CDR3 runs to 14 residues. The DNA of the CDR3 is TGCAGTGCTAGGGAGGACATACGAAATCAGCCCCAGCATTTT. Protein sequence: CSAREDIRNQPQHF.

This clonotype was counted at least ten times. V gene TRBV3-1 combines with J gene TRBJ1-6; no firm D call. Germline assignment: CDR1 LGHDT and CDR2 YNNKEL (reference sequence). Trimming took 2 bases from V and 9 from J, leaving 17 bases between them. The CDR3 totals 16 residues. The CDR3 DNA sequence: TGTGCCAGCAGCCAAAGGTCCGATGGTGATCGTTCACCCCTCCACTTT. This translates into CASSQRSDGDRSPLHF.